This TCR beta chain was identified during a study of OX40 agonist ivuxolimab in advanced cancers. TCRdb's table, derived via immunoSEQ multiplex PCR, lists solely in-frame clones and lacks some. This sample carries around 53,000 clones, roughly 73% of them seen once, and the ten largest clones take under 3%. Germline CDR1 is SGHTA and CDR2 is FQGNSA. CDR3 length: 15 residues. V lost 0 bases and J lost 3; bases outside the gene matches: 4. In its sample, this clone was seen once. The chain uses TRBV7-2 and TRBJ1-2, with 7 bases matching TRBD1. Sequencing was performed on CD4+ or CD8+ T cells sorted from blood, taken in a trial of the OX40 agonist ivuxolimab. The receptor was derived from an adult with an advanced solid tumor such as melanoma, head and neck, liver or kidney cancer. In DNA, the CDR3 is TGTGCCAGCAGCTTAGCGCCAGGACAGGACTATGGCTACACCTTC. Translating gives CASSLAPGQDYGYTF. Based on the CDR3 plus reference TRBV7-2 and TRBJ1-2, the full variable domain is GAGVSQSPSNKVTEKGKDVELRCDPISGHTALYWYRQSLGQGLEFLIYFQGNSAPDKSGLPSDRFSAERTGGSVSTLTIQRTQQEDSAVYLCASSLAPGQDYGYTFGSGTRLTVV.